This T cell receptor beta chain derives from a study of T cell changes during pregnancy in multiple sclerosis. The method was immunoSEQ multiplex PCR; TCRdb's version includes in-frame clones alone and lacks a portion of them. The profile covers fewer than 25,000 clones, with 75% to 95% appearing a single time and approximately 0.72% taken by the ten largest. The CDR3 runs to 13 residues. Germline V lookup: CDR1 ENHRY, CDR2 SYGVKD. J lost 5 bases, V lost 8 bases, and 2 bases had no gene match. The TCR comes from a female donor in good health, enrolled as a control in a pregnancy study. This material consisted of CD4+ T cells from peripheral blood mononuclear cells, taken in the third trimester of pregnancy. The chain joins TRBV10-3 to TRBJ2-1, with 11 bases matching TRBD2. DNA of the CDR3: TGTGCCATCGGGGGACTAGCGGACAATGAGCAGTTCTTC. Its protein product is CAIGGLADNEQFF.